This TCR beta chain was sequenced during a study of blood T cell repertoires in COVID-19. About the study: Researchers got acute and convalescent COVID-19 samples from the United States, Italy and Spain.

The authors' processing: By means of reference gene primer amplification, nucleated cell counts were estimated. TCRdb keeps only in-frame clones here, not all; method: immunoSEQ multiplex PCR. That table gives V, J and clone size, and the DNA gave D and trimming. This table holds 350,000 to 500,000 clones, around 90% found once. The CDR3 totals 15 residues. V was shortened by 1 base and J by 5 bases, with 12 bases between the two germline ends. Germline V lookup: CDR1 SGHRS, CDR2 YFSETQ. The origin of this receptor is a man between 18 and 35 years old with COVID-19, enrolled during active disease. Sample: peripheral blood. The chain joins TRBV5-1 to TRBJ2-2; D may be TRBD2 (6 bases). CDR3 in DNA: TGCGCCAGCAGCTTGAGAGGCGGGGTGACCGGGGAGCTGTTTTTT. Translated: CASSLRGGVTGELFF.